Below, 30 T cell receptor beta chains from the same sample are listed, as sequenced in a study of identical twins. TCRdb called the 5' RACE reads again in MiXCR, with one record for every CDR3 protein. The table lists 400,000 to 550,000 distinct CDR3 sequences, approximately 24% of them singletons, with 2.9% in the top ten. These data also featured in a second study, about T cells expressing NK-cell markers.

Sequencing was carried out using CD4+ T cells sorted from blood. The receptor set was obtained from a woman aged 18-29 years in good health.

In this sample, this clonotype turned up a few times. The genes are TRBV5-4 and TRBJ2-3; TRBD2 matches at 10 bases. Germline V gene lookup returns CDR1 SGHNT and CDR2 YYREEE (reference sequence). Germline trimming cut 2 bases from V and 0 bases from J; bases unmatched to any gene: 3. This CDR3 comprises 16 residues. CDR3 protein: CASSLKTSGSTDTQYF. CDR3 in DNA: TGTGCCAGCAGCTTAAAGACTAGCGGGAGCACAGATACGCAGTATTTT.

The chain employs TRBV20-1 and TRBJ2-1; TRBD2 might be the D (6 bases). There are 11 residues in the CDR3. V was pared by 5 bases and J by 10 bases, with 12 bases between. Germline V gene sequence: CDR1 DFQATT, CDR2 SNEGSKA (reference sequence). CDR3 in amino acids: CSAVLAREQFF. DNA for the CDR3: TGCAGTGCTGTCCTAGCGCGGGAGCAGTTCTTC.

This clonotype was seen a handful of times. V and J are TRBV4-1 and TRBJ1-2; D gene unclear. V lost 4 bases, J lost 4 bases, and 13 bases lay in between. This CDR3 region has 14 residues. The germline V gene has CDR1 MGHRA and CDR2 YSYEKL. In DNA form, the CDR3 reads TGCGCCAGCAGCCTCCGAAGGGAAACCTATGGCTACACCTTC. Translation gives CASSLRRETYGYTF.

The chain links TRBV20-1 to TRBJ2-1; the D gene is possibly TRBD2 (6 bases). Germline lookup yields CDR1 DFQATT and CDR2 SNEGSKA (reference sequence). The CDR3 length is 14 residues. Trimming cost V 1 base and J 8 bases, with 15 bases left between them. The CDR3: CSARAGAARDEQFF. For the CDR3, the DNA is TGCAGTGCTAGAGCGGGAGCCGCTCGCGATGAGCAGTTCTTC.

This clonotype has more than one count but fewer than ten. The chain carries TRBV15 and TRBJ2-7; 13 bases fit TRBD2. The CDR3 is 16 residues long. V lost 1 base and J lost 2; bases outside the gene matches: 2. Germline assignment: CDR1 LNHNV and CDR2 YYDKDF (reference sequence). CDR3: CATSRGGTSGTYEQYF. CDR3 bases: TGTGCCACCAGCAGAGGAGGGACTAGCGGGACCTACGAGCAGTACTTC.

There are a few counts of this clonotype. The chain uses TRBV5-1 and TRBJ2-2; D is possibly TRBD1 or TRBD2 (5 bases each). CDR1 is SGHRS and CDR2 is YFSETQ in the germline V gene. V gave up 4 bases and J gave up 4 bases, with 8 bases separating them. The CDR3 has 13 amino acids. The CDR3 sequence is CASSAGATGELFF. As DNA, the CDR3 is TGCGCCAGCAGCGCCGGGGCCACCGGGGAGCTGTTTTTT.

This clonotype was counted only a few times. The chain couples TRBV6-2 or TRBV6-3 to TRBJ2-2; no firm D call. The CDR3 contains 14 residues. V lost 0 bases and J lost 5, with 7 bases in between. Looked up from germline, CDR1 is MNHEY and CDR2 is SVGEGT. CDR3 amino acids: CASSYSFQTGELFF. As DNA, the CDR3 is TGTGCCAGCAGTTACTCCTTCCAGACCGGGGAGCTGTTTTTT.

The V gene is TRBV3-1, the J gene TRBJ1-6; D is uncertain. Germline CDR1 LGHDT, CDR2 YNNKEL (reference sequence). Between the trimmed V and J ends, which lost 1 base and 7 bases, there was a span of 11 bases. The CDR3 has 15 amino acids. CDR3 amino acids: CASSQGPGANSPLHF. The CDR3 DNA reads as TGTGCCAGCAGCCAAGGCCCCGGAGCAAATTCACCCCTCCACTTT.

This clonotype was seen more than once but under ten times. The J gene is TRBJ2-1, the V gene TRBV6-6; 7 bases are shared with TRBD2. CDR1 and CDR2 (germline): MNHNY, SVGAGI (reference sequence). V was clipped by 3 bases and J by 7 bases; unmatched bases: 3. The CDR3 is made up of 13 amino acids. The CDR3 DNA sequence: TGTGCCAGCAGTTATAGCGGGTATAATGAGCAGTTCTTC. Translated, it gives CASSYSGYNEQFF.

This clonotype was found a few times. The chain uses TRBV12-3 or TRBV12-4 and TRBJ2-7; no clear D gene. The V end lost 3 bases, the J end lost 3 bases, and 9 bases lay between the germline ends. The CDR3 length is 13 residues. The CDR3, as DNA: TGTGCCAGCAGTTTGATCCCTCGCTACGAGCAGTACTTC. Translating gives CASSLIPRYEQYF.

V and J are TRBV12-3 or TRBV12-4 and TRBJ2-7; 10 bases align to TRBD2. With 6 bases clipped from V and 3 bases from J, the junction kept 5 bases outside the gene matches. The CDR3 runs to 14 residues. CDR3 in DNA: TGTGCCAGCAGACAGCGGGAGGGGAGCTACGAGCAGTACTTC. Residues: CASRQREGSYEQYF.

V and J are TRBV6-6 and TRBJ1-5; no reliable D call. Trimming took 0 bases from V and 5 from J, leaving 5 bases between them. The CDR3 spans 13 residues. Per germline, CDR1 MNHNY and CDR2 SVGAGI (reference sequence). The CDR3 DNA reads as TGTGCCAGCAGTTACTCGGGTTATCAGCCCCAGCATTTT. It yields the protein CASSYSGYQPQHF.

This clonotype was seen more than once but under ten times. The CDR3 loop reads CSVGRLAGETQYF. CDR3 in DNA: TGCAGCGTAGGAAGACTAGCTGGAGAGACCCAGTACTTC. The chain uses TRBV29-1 and TRBJ2-5; 7 nucleotides agree with TRBD2. The CDR3 is 13 residues long. The V gene's germline CDR1 is SQVTM and CDR2 ANQGSEA. The V segment lost 6 bases and the J segment 4 bases; nucleotides outside the gene matches: 8.

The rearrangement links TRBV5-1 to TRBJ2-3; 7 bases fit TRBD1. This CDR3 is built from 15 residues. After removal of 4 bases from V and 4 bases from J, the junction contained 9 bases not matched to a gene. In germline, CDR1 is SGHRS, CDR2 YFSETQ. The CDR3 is CASSTTGTASDTQYF. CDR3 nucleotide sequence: TGCGCCAGCAGCACCACCGGGACAGCCTCAGATACGCAGTATTTT. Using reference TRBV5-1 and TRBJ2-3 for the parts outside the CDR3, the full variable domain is KAGVTQTPRYLIKTRGQQVTLSCSPISGHRSVSWYQQTPGQGLQFLFEYFSETQRNKGNFPGRFSGRQFSNSRSEMNVSTLELGDSALYLCASSTTGTASDTQYFGPGTRLTVL.

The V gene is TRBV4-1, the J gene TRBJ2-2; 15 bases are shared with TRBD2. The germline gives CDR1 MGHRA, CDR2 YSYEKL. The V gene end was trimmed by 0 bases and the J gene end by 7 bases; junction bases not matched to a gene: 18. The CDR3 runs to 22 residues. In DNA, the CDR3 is TGCGCCAGCAGCCAAGATCTTGGCTGGATTCCGGGACTAGCGGGAGGCGGCGGGGAGCTGTTTTTT. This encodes CASSQDLGWIPGLAGGGGELFF.

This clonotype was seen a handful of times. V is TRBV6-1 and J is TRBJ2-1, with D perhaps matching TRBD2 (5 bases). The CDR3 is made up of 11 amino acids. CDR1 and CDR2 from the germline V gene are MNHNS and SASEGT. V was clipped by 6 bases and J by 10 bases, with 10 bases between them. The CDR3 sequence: CASSHGLEQFF. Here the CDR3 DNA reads TGTGCCAGCAGCCACGGACTCGAGCAGTTCTTC.

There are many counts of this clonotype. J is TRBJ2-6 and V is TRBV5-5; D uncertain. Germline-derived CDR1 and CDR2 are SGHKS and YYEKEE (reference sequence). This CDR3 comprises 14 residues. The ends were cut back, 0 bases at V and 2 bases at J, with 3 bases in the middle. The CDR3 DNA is TGTGCCAGCAGCTTGGTACCTGGGGCCAACGTCCTGACTTTC. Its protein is CASSLVPGANVLTF.

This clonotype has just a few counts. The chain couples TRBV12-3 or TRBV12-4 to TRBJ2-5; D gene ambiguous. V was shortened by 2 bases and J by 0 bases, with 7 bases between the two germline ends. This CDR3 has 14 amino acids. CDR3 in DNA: TGTGCCAGCAGTTTAACGGAGTACCAAGAGACCCAGTACTTC. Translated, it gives CASSLTEYQETQYF.

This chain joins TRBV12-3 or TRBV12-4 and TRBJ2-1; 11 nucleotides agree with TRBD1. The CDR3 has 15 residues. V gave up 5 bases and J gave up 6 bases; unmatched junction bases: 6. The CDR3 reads CASSPGQGAGNEQFF. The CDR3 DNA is TGTGCCAGCAGTCCCGGACAGGGGGCAGGCAATGAGCAGTTCTTC.

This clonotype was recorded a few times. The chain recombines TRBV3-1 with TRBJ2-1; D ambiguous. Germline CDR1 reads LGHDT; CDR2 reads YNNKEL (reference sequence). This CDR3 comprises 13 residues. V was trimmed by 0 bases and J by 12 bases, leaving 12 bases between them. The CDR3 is CASSQDRMHGQFF. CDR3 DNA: TGTGCCAGCAGCCAAGATAGGATGCATGGGCAGTTCTTC.

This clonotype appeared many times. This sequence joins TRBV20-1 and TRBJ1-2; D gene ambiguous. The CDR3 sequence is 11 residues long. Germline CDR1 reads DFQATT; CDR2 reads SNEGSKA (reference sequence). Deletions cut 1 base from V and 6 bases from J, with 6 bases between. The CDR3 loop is CSARGKNGYTF. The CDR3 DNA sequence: TGCAGTGCTAGAGGGAAAAATGGCTACACCTTC.

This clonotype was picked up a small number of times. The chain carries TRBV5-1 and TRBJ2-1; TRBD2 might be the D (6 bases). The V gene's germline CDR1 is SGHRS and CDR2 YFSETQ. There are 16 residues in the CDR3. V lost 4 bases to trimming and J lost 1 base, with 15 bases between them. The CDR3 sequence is CASSIIAVTSYNEQFF. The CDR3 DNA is TGCGCCAGCAGCATAATAGCGGTTACGTCCTACAATGAGCAGTTCTTC.

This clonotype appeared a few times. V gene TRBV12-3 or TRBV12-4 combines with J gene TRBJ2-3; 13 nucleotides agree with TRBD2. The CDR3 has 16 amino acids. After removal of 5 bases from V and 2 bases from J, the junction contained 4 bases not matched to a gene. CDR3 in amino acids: CASSQGLAGSTDTQYF. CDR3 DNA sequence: TGTGCCAGCAGTCAGGGACTAGCGGGGTCCACAGATACGCAGTATTTT.

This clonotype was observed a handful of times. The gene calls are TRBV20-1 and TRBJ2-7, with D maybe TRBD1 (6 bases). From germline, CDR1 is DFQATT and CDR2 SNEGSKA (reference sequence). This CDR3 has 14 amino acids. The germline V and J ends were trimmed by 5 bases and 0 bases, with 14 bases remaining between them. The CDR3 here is CSASGLRGSYEQYF. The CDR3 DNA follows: TGCAGTGCTTCAGGCCTCAGGGGCTCCTACGAGCAGTACTTC.

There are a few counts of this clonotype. The CDR3 sequence is CASSKGGRDTEAFF. CDR3 coding DNA: TGTGCCAGCAGCAAAGGAGGGCGGGACACTGAAGCTTTCTTT. The genes are TRBV21-1 and TRBJ1-1. TRBV21-1 is a known pseudogene. CDR3 length: 14 amino acids.

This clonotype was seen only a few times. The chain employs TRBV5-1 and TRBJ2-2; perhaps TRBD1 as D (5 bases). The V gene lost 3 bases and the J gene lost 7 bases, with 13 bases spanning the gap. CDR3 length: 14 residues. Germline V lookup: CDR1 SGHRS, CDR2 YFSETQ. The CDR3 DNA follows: TGCGCCAGCAGCTCTACGGCAGGGAACGGGGAGCTGTTTTTT. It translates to CASSSTAGNGELFF. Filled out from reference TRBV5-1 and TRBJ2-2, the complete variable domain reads KAGVTQTPRYLIKTRGQQVTLSCSPISGHRSVSWYQQTPGQGLQFLFEYFSETQRNKGNFPGRFSGRQFSNSRSEMNVSTLELGDSALYLCASSSTAGNGELFFGEGSRLTVL.

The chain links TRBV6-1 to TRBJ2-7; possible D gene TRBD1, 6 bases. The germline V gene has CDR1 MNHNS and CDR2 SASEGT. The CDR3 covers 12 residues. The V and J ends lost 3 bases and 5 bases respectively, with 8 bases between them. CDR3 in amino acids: CASSDAGDEQYF. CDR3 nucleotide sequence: TGTGCCAGCAGTGATGCAGGGGACGAGCAGTACTTC.

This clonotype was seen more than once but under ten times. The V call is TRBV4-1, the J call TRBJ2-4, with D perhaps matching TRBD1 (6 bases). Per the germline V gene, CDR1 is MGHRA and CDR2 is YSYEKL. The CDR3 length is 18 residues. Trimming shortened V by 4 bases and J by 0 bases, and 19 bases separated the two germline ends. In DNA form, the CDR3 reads TGCGCCAGCAGCCCTATTCCTACAGGGACGTCAGCCAAAAACATTCAGTACTTC. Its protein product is CASSPIPTGTSAKNIQYF.

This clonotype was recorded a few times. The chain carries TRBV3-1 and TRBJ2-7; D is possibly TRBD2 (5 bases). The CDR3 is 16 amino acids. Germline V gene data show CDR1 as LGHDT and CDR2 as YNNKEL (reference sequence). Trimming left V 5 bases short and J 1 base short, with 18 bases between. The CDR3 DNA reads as TGTGCCAGCAGCTCCAGTGGCAGGCGGGCGTCCTACGAGCAGTACTTC. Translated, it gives CASSSSGRRASYEQYF.

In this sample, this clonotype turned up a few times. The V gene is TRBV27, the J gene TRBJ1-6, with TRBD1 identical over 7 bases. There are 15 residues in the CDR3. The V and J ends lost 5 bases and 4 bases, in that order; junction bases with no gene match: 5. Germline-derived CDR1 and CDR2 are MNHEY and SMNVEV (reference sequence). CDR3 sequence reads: CASSPRGQYNSPLHF. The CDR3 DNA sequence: TGTGCCAGCAGTCCGCGGGGACAGTATAATTCACCCCTCCACTTT.